This T cell receptor (beta chain) was profiled in a study of cytomegalovirus exposure and HLA in healthy donors. 13 Jbeta primers and 60 Vbeta primers were used for the PCR. Method: immunoSEQ multiplex PCR; TCRdb's copy keeps in-frame clones and lacks some. Of around 180,000 clones listed, roughly 83% were seen once; the top ten hold approximately 1.4%. The V gene's germline CDR1 is SGHNT and CDR2 YYREEE (reference sequence). V lost 3 bases and J 4 bases, leaving 17 bases between the germline ends. The CDR3 totals 16 residues. Each donor was healthy, and each was a bone marrow donor. The sequenced sample consisted of PBMCs. The source of this sequence is a woman between 50 and 59 years old in good health and CMV-seronegative. The V call is TRBV5-4, the J call TRBJ2-1; TRBD1 might be the D (6 bases). CDR3 residues: CASSSYRVNSYNEQFF. The CDR3 DNA reads TGTGCCAGCAGCTCCTACAGGGTCAATTCGTACAATGAGCAGTTCTTC.